The following is a TCR beta chain sequence with its context. As yet, its antigen is unknown. Naivety among CD8 cells was defined by CD45RO negativity and positive CCR7 selection, thereby excluding terminally differentiated effector memory CD45RA+ cells. The donors were all Caucasian adults (living in Nashville, Tennessee). The data were obtained in a study of shared clonotypes between healthy human individuals. Whole-study results and caveats: Enrolling few donors narrowed the genetic and exposure-history diversity that was represented.

Genomic DNA of each subset was evenly split across several immunoSEQ plates. Each replicate PCR on the sorted subsets used about 220 ng DNA (around 31,000 T cell genomes). TCRdb's table, derived via immunoSEQ multiplex PCR, lists solely in-frame clones and lacks some. This sample has under 600,000 clones, with roughly 98% found just once. The sample comprised naive CD8+ T cells sorted from blood. The receptor comes from a man aged 25 to 40 in good health.

The CDR3 here is CSARLADHNEQFF. The CDR3 DNA is TGCAGCGCTCGACTAGCGGACCACAATGAGCAGTTCTTC. The chain links TRBV29-1 to TRBJ2-1; TRBD2 aligns across 9 bases. V dropped 7 bases and J dropped 5; count of bases not matched to a gene: 6. CDR1 and CDR2 (germline): SQVTM, ANQGSEA. The CDR3 sequence is 13 residues long.